The 18 T cell receptor beta chains below all came from one sample that was sequenced in a study of vaccination effects on CD4 cells after COVID-19. Antigens for these TCRs are unknown. Viral peptide pools were used in the ViraFEST assay to expand antigen-specific CD4+ T cells, and sequencing came afterward. Having been cultured for 9 to 11 days, the cells underwent CD4+ T cell isolation. According to PCR results, the person was infected with SARS-CoV-2 between March and December 2020. Here immunoSEQ multiplex PCR was the method, and the copy in TCRdb shows in-frame clones only, minus some. The data contain tens of thousands of clones, about two thirds of them seen just once; the ten biggest clones take up about a third. The source material was CD4+ T cells from PBMCs cultured with a peptide pool, sampled before COVID-19 vaccination. The receptors originated from a human donor who had a prior SARS-CoV-2 infection.

The chain has TRBV6-5 and TRBJ2-7; 8 bases match TRBD1. J lost 1 base, V lost 5 bases, and 4 bases had no gene match. The CDR3 length is 14 residues. Germline assignment: CDR1 MNHEY and CDR2 SVGAGI. In nucleotides, the CDR3 is TGTGCCAGCAGTAGACGGGACAGGTCCTACGAGCAGTACTTC. It translates to CASSRRDRSYEQYF.

The chain employs TRBV14 and TRBJ2-7; D unresolved. Germline CDR1 is SGHDN and CDR2 is FVKESK. The CDR3 has 14 residues. Trimming removed 1 base from V and 5 bases from J, with 12 bases in between. CDR3 bases: TGTGCCAGCAGCCAAGGAGTTTACGCCCACGAGCAGTACTTC. Amino acid sequence: CASSQGVYAHEQYF.

V and J are TRBV5-4 and TRBJ2-2; maybe TRBD2 (6 bases). Trimming stripped 6 bases from V and 8 bases from J, with 17 bases between. CDR3 length: 14 amino acids. CDR1 and CDR2 (germline): SGHNT, YYREEE (reference sequence). The CDR3 here is CASTPGGVQGELFF. DNA of the CDR3: TGTGCCAGCACCCCTGGCGGGGTTCAGGGGGAGCTGTTTTTT. The full variable domain, rest sourced from reference TRBV5-4 and TRBJ2-2, is ETGVTQSPTHLIKTRGQQVTLRCSSQSGHNTVSWYQQALGQGPQFIFQYYREEENGRGNFPPRFSGLQFPNYSSELNVNALELDDSALYLCASTPGGVQGELFFGEGSRLTVL.

This chain connects TRBV7-3 to TRBJ2-2, with 11 bases that match TRBD2. CDR1 and CDR2 from the germline V gene are SGHTA and FQGTGA. The CDR3 contains 16 residues. Germline trimming cut 5 bases from V and 0 bases from J; bases unmatched to any gene: 2. The CDR3 spells CASSQTSGTNTGELFF. CDR3 DNA sequence: TGTGCCAGCAGCCAGACTAGCGGGACGAACACCGGGGAGCTGTTTTTT.

The CDR3 loop is CTRKGEGTANTGELFF. CDR3 nucleotides: TGCACCAGGAAGGGGGAGGGAACCGCGAACACCGGGGAGCTGTTTTTT. The gene calls are TRBV1 and TRBJ2-2; TRBD2 is the table's D call and was not checked against the DNA. TRBV1 is reported as a pseudogene. The length of the CDR3 is 16 residues.

This clone was recorded once. The rearrangement links TRBV7-8 to TRBJ1-4; possibly TRBD1 for D (5 bases). The CDR3 runs 12 residues. V lost 5 bases and J lost 13, with 14 bases in between. CDR1 is SGHVS, CDR2 FQNEAQ, per germline. CDR3 amino acids: CASSPGGLLLFF. Here the CDR3 DNA reads TGTGCCAGCAGCCCGGGGGGACTTTTACTGTTTTTT.

The V and J genes are TRBV15 and TRBJ1-6; 8 positions agree with TRBD1. The CDR3 length is 15 residues. Per germline, CDR1 LNHNV and CDR2 YYDKDF (reference sequence). Losses at the gene ends were 3 bases for V and 9 bases for J; bases not matched to a gene: 7. For the CDR3, the DNA is TGTGCCACCAGCAGGGACAGGGATATCCCTTCACCCCTCCACTTT. It yields the protein CATSRDRDIPSPLHF.

The chain couples TRBV5-1 to TRBJ2-1, with TRBD2 identical over 14 bases. V was pared by 5 bases and J by 6 bases, with 4 bases of the junction left unmatched. The V gene's germline CDR1 is SGHRS and CDR2 YFSETQ. This CDR3 comprises 15 residues. The CDR3 sequence: CASRPGTSGSNEQFF. CDR3 DNA sequence: TGCGCCAGCAGACCCGGGACTAGCGGGAGCAATGAGCAGTTCTTC.

The V gene is TRBV27, the J gene TRBJ1-2; 7 bases agree with TRBD1. The germline CDR1 and CDR2 sequences are MNHEY and SMNVEV (reference sequence). The CDR3 loop spans 17 amino acids. V lost 2 bases and J lost 3; bases outside the gene matches: 12. The CDR3 loop is CASSLRRRGGMHYGYTF. The CDR3 bases are TGTGCCAGCAGTTTAAGACGCAGGGGGGGAATGCACTATGGCTACACCTTC.

The chain combines TRBV6-1 with TRBJ1-5; D might be TRBD1 (6 bases). This CDR3 has 16 residues. V dropped 2 bases and J dropped 4 bases, with 15 bases sitting between them. Germline V gene sequence: CDR1 MNHNS, CDR2 SASEGT. CDR3 residues: CASSERSSQGNQPQHF. DNA for the CDR3: TGTGCCAGCAGTGAAAGGTCGAGCCAGGGGAATCAGCCCCAGCATTTT.

The chain has TRBV27 and TRBJ2-1; 7 positions agree with TRBD1. Per germline, CDR1 MNHEY and CDR2 SMNVEV (reference sequence). Trimming removed 10 bases from V and 9 bases from J; junction bases left unmatched: 9. This CDR3 comprises 12 residues. Written as DNA, the CDR3 is TGTGCCACGACGACAGGGAGTAGTGAGCAGTTCTTC. This translates into CATTTGSSEQFF.

This clone has only a few counts. The rearrangement links TRBV2 to TRBJ1-6; D gene uncertain. Germline lookup yields CDR1 SNHLY and CDR2 FYNNEI. V lost 4 bases to trimming and J lost 7 bases, with 8 bases between them. The CDR3 contains 13 residues. In DNA, the CDR3 is TGTGCCAGCAGTGGGCAGGAGAATTCACCCCTCCACTTT. Residues: CASSGQENSPLHF. Using reference TRBV2 and TRBJ1-6 for the parts outside the CDR3, the full variable domain is EPEVTQTPSHQVTQMGQEVILRCVPISNHLYFYWYRQILGQKVEFLVSFYNNEISEKSEIFDDQFSVERPDGSNFTLKIRSTKLEDSAMYFCASSGQENSPLHFGNGTRLTVT.

The genes are TRBV29-1 and TRBJ2-6, with D tentatively TRBD2 (5 bases). The V end was cut by 7 bases, the J end by 3 bases, with 10 bases between. This CDR3 contains 13 residues. CDR1 and CDR2 (germline): SQVTM, ANQGSEA. This chain's CDR3 is CSGVANGANVLTF. The CDR3 DNA follows: TGCAGCGGGGTAGCGAATGGGGCCAACGTCCTGACTTTC. Full variable domain (remainder filled in from reference TRBV29-1 and TRBJ2-6): SAVISQKPSRDICQRGTSLTIQCQVDSQVTMMFWYRQQPGQSLTLIATANQGSEATYESGFVIDKFPISRPNLTFSTLTVSNMSPEDSSIYLCSGVANGANVLTFGAGSRLTVL.

The J gene is TRBJ2-1, the V gene TRBV6-2 or TRBV6-3; 9 positions agree with TRBD2. The CDR3 has 18 amino acids. From germline, CDR1 is MNHEY and CDR2 SVGEGT. Unmatched junction bases numbered 6, after V lost 0 bases and J lost 0 bases. The chain's CDR3 is CASSYSTRGRASYNEQFF. CDR3 bases: TGTGCCAGCAGTTACTCGACCCGCGGGAGGGCCTCCTACAATGAGCAGTTCTTC.

The chain has TRBV19 and TRBJ2-5; 7 bases are a match to TRBD1. The germline V gene has CDR1 LNHDA and CDR2 SQIVND (reference sequence). CDR3 length equals 15 residues. The junction had 7 bases not matched to a gene; V was cut back by 6 bases and J by 0 bases. The chain's CDR3 is CASSLGGTDQETQYF. Written as DNA, the CDR3 is TGTGCCAGTAGCCTGGGTGGGACAGACCAAGAGACCCAGTACTTC.

The chain recombines TRBV6-5 with TRBJ2-2; 9 bases match TRBD2. J was trimmed by 6 bases and V by 6 bases; bases with no gene match: 8. Germline loops: CDR1 MNHEY, CDR2 SVGAGI. The CDR3 is 15 residues long. DNA for the CDR3: TGTGCCAGCAGAGGAGCGGGGGGATTCCCCGGGGAGCTGTTTTTT. It encodes CASRGAGGFPGELFF.

V and J are TRBV7-2 and TRBJ2-4; TRBD2 matches 9 bases. Trimming cost V 3 bases and J 15 bases; bases outside gene matches: 15. The CDR3 is made up of 15 amino acids. The germline V gene has CDR1 SGHTA and CDR2 FQGNSA. Here the CDR3 reads CASSLRGGSEANRYF. In DNA, the CDR3 is TGTGCCAGCAGCTTGCGGGGGGGTAGTGAGGCAAATCGGTACTTC.

This chain links TRBV18 with TRBJ2-7, with D possibly being TRBD1 (6 bases). Looked up from germline, CDR1 is KGHSH and CDR2 is LQKENI. The CDR3 covers 13 residues. Trimming shortened V by 6 bases and J by 3 bases, and 12 bases separated the two germline ends. CDR3 sequence reads: CASSLGGVYEQYF. The CDR3 DNA is TGTGCCAGCTCCCTAGGGGGTGTCTACGAGCAGTACTTC.